The 7 T cell receptor beta chains given below trace back to one sample, sequenced in a study of OX40 agonist ivuxolimab in advanced cancers. Profiling relied on immunoSEQ multiplex PCR, and the TCRdb table lists in-frame clones only, not all of them. Among 65,000 to 90,000 clones, 65% to 90% were seen once, and the ten largest hold about 0.49%. Sequences were derived from CD4+ or CD8+ T cells sorted from blood, sampled in a trial of the OX40 agonist ivuxolimab. These receptors were taken from an adult with an advanced solid tumor such as melanoma, head and neck, liver or kidney cancer.

The chain employs TRBV7-2 and TRBJ1-3; D gene unclear. This CDR3 region has 15 residues. Germline V gene data show CDR1 as SGHTA and CDR2 as FQGNSA. Trimming cost V 5 bases and J 10 bases, with 21 bases left between them. The CDR3 coding sequence is TGTGCCAGCAGCCCCACGCTCCACCAGCGGGAGACCATATATTTT. This codes for CASSPTLHQRETIYF.

This rearrangement joins TRBV27 to TRBJ2-7; tentative D call: TRBD1 (5 bases). This CDR3 has 15 amino acids. Germline V gives CDR1 MNHEY, CDR2 SMNVEV (reference sequence). The V end lost 0 bases, the J end lost 2 bases, and 11 bases lay between the germline ends. CDR3 amino acids: CASSLSRGMAYEQYF. The CDR3, as DNA: TGTGCCAGCAGTTTATCAAGGGGAATGGCCTACGAGCAGTACTTC.

This clone was observed a single time. The sample has other DNA sequences that encode this CDR3 too. The chain uses TRBV6-4 and TRBJ1-5; possible D gene TRBD1, 5 bases. The germline V and J ends were trimmed by 3 bases and 0 bases, with 18 bases remaining between them. The germline gives CDR1 MRHNA, CDR2 SNTAGT. The CDR3 consists of 18 residues. CDR3 coding DNA: TGTGCCAGCAGTGATTCCCCTTGCAGGGAAATTAGCAATCAGCCCCAGCATTTT. Encoded protein: CASSDSPCREISNQPQHF.

This chain connects TRBV7-9 to TRBJ1-6, with TRBD1 identical over 9 bases. The CDR3 loop spans 15 amino acids. The V gene end was trimmed by 5 bases and the J gene end by 10 bases; junction bases not matched to a gene: 9. Germline lookup yields CDR1 SEHNR and CDR2 FQNEAQ (reference sequence). CDR3 bases: TGTGCCAGCAGCGCTCCGGGACAGGGCGTATCACCCCTCCACTTT. Translated: CASSAPGQGVSPLHF.

V usage is TRBV23-1 and J usage is TRBJ2-1; 7 nucleotides align to TRBD2. TRBV23-1 is treated as an ORF (open reading frame) with a function not yet certain. The CDR3 is 14 amino acids. The J segment lost 7 bases and the V segment lost 0 bases, leaving 3 bases of the junction unmatched. The CDR3 protein is CASSQSCGRNEQFF. The CDR3 bases are TGCGCCAGCAGTCAATCGTGCGGGAGAAATGAGCAGTTCTTC.

With respect to this clone: The DNA is left out, because the CDR3 cannot be placed on it with certainty; the CDR3 is given as TCRdb lists it. Here the CDR3 reads CASSSSESIQYF. The V call is TRBV2, the J call TRBJ2-4; the table names TRBD2, a call not compared with the DNA. The germline V gene has CDR1 SNHLY and CDR2 FYNNEI. 12 amino acids form the CDR3, both terminal residues included.

The table lists this clone with a count of one. The chain joins TRBV19 to TRBJ1-4, with TRBD1 as a possible D gene (5 bases). The germline CDR1 and CDR2 sequences are LNHDA and SQIVND (reference sequence). There are 16 residues in the CDR3. V lost 2 bases to trimming and J lost 3 bases, with 13 bases between them. The CDR3 region has the DNA TGTGCCAGTAGTATAAAGTCAGGGCGTTCTAATGAAAAACTGTTTTTT. Protein: CASSIKSGRSNEKLFF.